This entry concerns a single TCR beta chain. A Seattle source enrolled patients during active infection and followed them longitudinally. This specimen belongs to a study of blood T cell repertoires in COVID-19. Looking at the study overall: Samples came from the United States, Italy and Spain, spanning acute and convalescent COVID-19. In each case, the material was cDNA or gDNA derived from T cells, B-cell-depleted T cells, or PBMCs.

In the original workflow: Reference gene primers were amplified, and this amplification served to estimate nucleated cell counts. Measured with immunoSEQ multiplex PCR; TCRdb has only the in-frame clones, and not every one. V and J calls and clone size are as listed in that table; D and trimming were resolved from the DNA. The data show approximately 140,000 clones, roughly 90% seen once. CDR3 length equals 15 residues. V was clipped by 1 base and J by 1 base; unmatched bases: 5. Germline V CDR1 and CDR2: SGHRS, YFSETQ. The TCR originated in a human donor with COVID-19, enrolled during active disease. The donor label of this sample is uncertain. This chain links TRBV5-1 with TRBJ2-7; 7 bases match TRBD2. The specimen sequenced was peripheral blood. The CDR3 protein is CASSLRGRGSYEQYF. Written as DNA, the CDR3 is TGCGCCAGCAGCTTGCGCGGGCGGGGGTCCTACGAGCAGTACTTC. Together with reference TRBV5-1 and TRBJ2-7, the CDR3 gives the full variable domain: KAGVTQTPRYLIKTRGQQVTLSCSPISGHRSVSWYQQTPGQGLQFLFEYFSETQRNKGNFPGRFSGRQFSNSRSEMNVSTLELGDSALYLCASSLRGRGSYEQYFGPGTRLTVT.